Below are 27 T cell receptor beta chains sequenced from a single sample in a study of cytomegalovirus exposure and HLA in healthy donors. Primers for the PCR totalled 60 Vbeta and 13 Jbeta. TCRdb keeps only in-frame clones here, not all; method: immunoSEQ multiplex PCR. Seen here are fewer than 200,000 clones, about 85% observed once, and the top ten hold roughly 4.5%. Sequencing was performed on PBMCs. These receptor sequences come from a woman in her forties or fifties in good health and CMV-seropositive.

V and J are TRBV14 and TRBJ2-5; D is unclear. This CDR3 has 13 amino acids. Deletions cut 1 base from V and 2 bases from J, with 5 bases between. Germline V gene lookup returns CDR1 SGHDN and CDR2 FVKESK. The CDR3: CASSQAGQETQYF. The CDR3 coding sequence is TGTGCCAGCAGCCAAGCGGGTCAAGAGACCCAGTACTTC.

CDR3 DNA: TGTGCCACCAACAGGGGGCACACTGAAGCTTTCTTT. Amino acid sequence: CATNRGHTEAFF. This rearrangement joins TRBV15 to TRBJ1-1; 9 bases fit TRBD1. This CDR3 contains 12 residues. CDR1 and CDR2 (germline): LNHNV, YYDKDF (reference sequence). V lost 7 bases to trimming and J lost 3 bases; unmatched junction nucleotides: 0.

The V and J genes are TRBV9 and TRBJ2-1; 9 bases are a match to TRBD1. CDR3 length: 14 amino acids. Germline assignment: CDR1 SGDLS and CDR2 YYNGEE. With 5 bases clipped from V and 9 bases from J, the junction kept 9 bases outside the gene matches. Here the CDR3 DNA reads TGTGCCAGCAGTCCGGGACAGGGTTTGAGTGAGCAGTTCTTC. Protein sequence: CASSPGQGLSEQFF.

This chain joins TRBV5-1 and TRBJ2-1; a possible D gene is TRBD2 (7 bases). The CDR3 sequence is 22 residues long. V was cut by 7 bases and J by 7 bases, with 42 bases left in between. Germline V gene sequence: CDR1 SGHRS, CDR2 YFSETQ. The CDR3 region has the DNA TGCGCCAGCGGGTCCGGGACATGGGGATCCCGGGACTACCGATTCCAGGGTAATGAGCAGTTCTTC. This gives the protein CASGSGTWGSRDYRFQGNEQFF.

The chain joins TRBV11-3 to TRBJ2-1; a possible D gene is TRBD2 (5 bases). CDR1 and CDR2 from the germline V gene are SGHNT and YENEEA. V was clipped by 5 bases and J by 2 bases, with 13 bases between them. CDR3 length: 15 amino acids. CDR3 in DNA: TGTGCCAGCAGCCCCCGACTATTACCCTACAATGAGCAGTTCTTC. Translation: CASSPRLLPYNEQFF.

This clone was observed once. The chain has TRBV6-5 and TRBJ1-6; D may be TRBD1 (6 bases). Trimming took off 4 bases at V and 7 bases at J, with 14 bases between the two ends. This CDR3 region has 15 residues. CDR1 MNHEY and CDR2 SVGAGI come from the germline V gene. CDR3 in DNA: TGTGCCAGCAGTTTAGATCAGGGGCAGAATTCACCCCTCCACTTT. Protein: CASSLDQGQNSPLHF.

Concerning this clone itself: At one boundary the junction diverges from the germline segment, which might be a read error. The chain is built from TRBV7-7 and TRBJ1-3; tentatively, D is TRBD1 (5 bases). The CDR3 extends over 15 amino acids. The germline gives CDR1 SSHAT, CDR2 FNYEAQ (reference sequence). CDR3 in amino acids: CASSADIVRGNTIYF. The CDR3 nucleotides read TGTGCTAGCAGCGCGGACATCGTCAGGGGAAACACCATATATTTT.

This clone has a handful of counts. The CDR3 nucleotides read TGTGCCAGCAGCTTAGGCGGGGGGGCCAGGGATACGCAGTATTTT. It codes for CASSLGGGARDTQYF. V and J are TRBV7-2 and TRBJ2-3, with TRBD2 matching over 9 bases. The CDR3 has 15 residues. J was trimmed by 6 bases and V by 1 base; bases with no gene match: 5. Germline V gene sequence: CDR1 SGHTA, CDR2 FQGNSA.

This clone was counted once. The chain joins TRBV9 to TRBJ1-4, with TRBD1 identical over 9 bases. This CDR3 contains 15 residues. V shed 3 bases and J 8 bases; nucleotides not matched to a gene: 8. The V gene's germline CDR1 is SGDLS and CDR2 YYNGEE. Here the CDR3 reads CASSARTGEGEKLFF. The CDR3 nucleotides read TGTGCCAGCAGCGCACGGACAGGGGAAGGAGAAAAACTGTTTTTT.

The chain links TRBV19 to TRBJ2-7, with D possibly matching TRBD2 (5 bases). This CDR3 is built from 17 residues. The germline V and J ends were trimmed by 5 bases and 0 bases, with 20 bases remaining between them. Germline-derived CDR1 and CDR2 are LNHDA and SQIVND (reference sequence). The DNA of the CDR3 is TGTGCCAGTAGTCCTCGTTTCGCAGCGGACTTCTCCTACGAGCAGTACTTC. It encodes CASSPRFAADFSYEQYF.

The V and J genes are TRBV19 and TRBJ1-6; the D gene is possibly TRBD1 (6 bases). The CDR3 is 17 amino acids. The ends were cut back, 0 bases at V and 9 bases at J, with 18 bases in the middle. From germline, CDR1 is LNHDA and CDR2 SQIVND (reference sequence). In DNA, the CDR3 is TGTGCCAGTAGTATAGATAGGACAGTTTCGTTGGGTTCACCCCTCCACTTT. Translating gives CASSIDRTVSLGSPLHF.

The chain couples TRBV2 to TRBJ1-2; D may be TRBD1 (6 bases). CDR3 length equals 16 residues. CDR1 is SNHLY and CDR2 is FYNNEI in the germline V gene. Trimming removed 7 bases from V and 4 bases from J, with 22 bases in between. The CDR3, as DNA: TGTGCCAGCACCCAGCAAACAGGGAGGGCAGGCTATGGCTACACCTTC. The encoded protein is CASTQQTGRAGYGYTF. Full variable domain (missing parts from reference TRBV2 and TRBJ1-2): EPEVTQTPSHQVTQMGQEVILRCVPISNHLYFYWYRQILGQKVEFLVSFYNNEISEKSEIFDDQFSVERPDGSNFTLKIRSTKLEDSAMYFCASTQQTGRAGYGYTFGSGTRLTVV.

The rearrangement joins TRBV28 to TRBJ1-4, with D uncertain. CDR3 length: 12 residues. The germline V gene has CDR1 MDHEN and CDR2 SYDVKM. V shed 10 bases and J shed 4 bases, with 10 bases lying between them. CDR3: CATSRGNEKLFF. The CDR3 nucleotides read TGTGCCACCTCCCGAGGTAATGAAAAACTGTTTTTT.

The chain is built from TRBV6-4 and TRBJ1-2; tentative D call: TRBD1 (6 bases). The CDR3 is 18 amino acids. The V gene lost 8 bases and the J gene lost 7 bases, with 32 bases spanning the gap. Germline V CDR1 and CDR2: MRHNA, SNTAGT. The CDR3 here is CASPRTGTTRGETSGYTF. The DNA for the CDR3 is TGTGCCAGCCCCCGCACGGGTACCACCAGGGGCGAAACATCTGGCTACACCTTC.

The chain uses TRBV18 and TRBJ2-2; 13 positions match TRBD2. After removal of 3 bases from V and 5 bases from J, the junction contained 9 bases not matched to a gene. CDR1 and CDR2 from the germline V gene are KGHSH and LQKENI. This CDR3 has 18 amino acids. CDR3 sequence reads: CASSPIGLAGDMTGELFF. The DNA of the CDR3 is TGTGCCAGCTCACCGATCGGACTAGCGGGAGATATGACCGGGGAGCTGTTTTTT.

V and J are TRBV15 and TRBJ2-5; possibly TRBD2 for D (6 bases). V was shortened by 0 bases and J by 4 bases, with 12 bases between the two germline ends. Germline V gives CDR1 LNHNV, CDR2 YYDKDF (reference sequence). The CDR3 consists of 15 residues. The CDR3: CATSRDLGGGETQYF. The CDR3, as DNA: TGTGCCACCAGCAGAGATCTGGGGGGTGGAGAGACCCAGTACTTC.

The chain couples TRBV7-9 to TRBJ1-6, with 7 bases fitting TRBD1. The CDR3 totals 16 residues. Germline V gene lookup returns CDR1 SEHNR and CDR2 FQNEAQ (reference sequence). J was trimmed by 9 bases and V by 7 bases; bases with no gene match: 15. For the CDR3, the DNA is TGTGCCAGCACCCTATACAACAGGGGTTTGGCTTCACCCCTCCACTTT. Translating gives CASTLYNRGLASPLHF.

A word on this clone: The junction and the germline gene differ at one end; a read error may be behind it. V is TRBV7-9 and J is TRBJ2-7; 7 bases are a match to TRBD1. Germline V gene sequence: CDR1 SEHNR, CDR2 FQNEAQ (reference sequence). CDR3 length: 16 amino acids. CDR3 loop: CSSSLVLRQGYYEQYF. The CDR3, as DNA: TGTTCCAGCAGCTTAGTACTGAGACAGGGATACTACGAGCAGTACTTC.

The chain couples TRBV7-2 to TRBJ2-3; D is perhaps TRBD2 (6 bases). CDR3 length: 16 amino acids. The germline CDR1 and CDR2 sequences are SGHTA and FQGNSA. Trimming cost V 2 bases and J 4 bases, with 16 bases left between them. CDR3 region: CASSLFPGAGADTQYF. CDR3 nucleotides: TGTGCCAGCAGCTTATTCCCGGGAGCGGGCGCAGATACGCAGTATTTT.

This clone was detected only a few times. The chain employs TRBV28 and TRBJ1-1; a weak D match, TRBD1 (5 bases). The length of the CDR3 is 12 residues. Germline V gene lookup returns CDR1 MDHEN and CDR2 SYDVKM. Trimming took 1 base from V and 8 from J, leaving 8 bases between them. The CDR3 loop is CASSLSNREAFF. CDR3 DNA sequence: TGTGCCAGCAGTTTATCAAACAGGGAAGCTTTCTTT.

The chain combines TRBV19 with TRBJ1-4, with D possibly TRBD1 on 6 matching bases. Trimming took 9 bases from V and 5 from J, leaving 16 bases between them. CDR3 length equals 14 residues. The germline V gene encodes CDR1 LNHDA and CDR2 SQIVND (reference sequence). CDR3 DNA: TGTGCCAGCAATGGGGGGGGCTGGAATGAAAAACTGTTTTTT. This sequence encodes CASNGGGWNEKLFF.

The chain is built from TRBV30 and TRBJ2-3; TRBD2 is a possible D gene (5 bases). Germline lookup yields CDR1 GTSNPN and CDR2 SVGIG (reference sequence). V was trimmed by 3 bases and J by 4 bases, leaving 20 bases between them. The CDR3 is 16 residues long. The CDR3 region is CAWRKSFRESADTQYF. The CDR3, as DNA: TGTGCCTGGAGGAAGTCTTTTAGGGAGAGTGCAGATACGCAGTATTTT. Complete variable domain (other parts from reference TRBV30 and TRBJ2-3): SQTIHQWPATLVQPVGSPLSLECTVEGTSNPNLYWYRQAAGRGLQLLFYSVGIGQISSEVPQNLSASRPQDRQFILSSKKLLLSDSGFYLCAWRKSFRESADTQYFGPGTRLTVL.

This chain joins TRBV30 and TRBJ1-2; TRBD1 matches at 10 bases. Trimming removed 6 bases from V and 8 bases from J; junction bases left unmatched: 6. Germline V gene sequence: CDR1 GTSNPN, CDR2 SVGIG (reference sequence). CDR3 size: 12 residues. The CDR3 DNA is TGTGCCTGCAGGGACAGGGGTGGGGGCTACACCTTC. Encoded protein: CACRDRGGGYTF.

This clone has only one observation. This chain links TRBV19 with TRBJ2-3, with 8 nucleotides matching TRBD1. The J segment lost 5 bases and the V segment lost 5 bases, leaving 0 bases of the junction unmatched. CDR3 length: 12 amino acids. Germline CDR1 LNHDA, CDR2 SQIVND (reference sequence). This CDR3 reads CASSDRGDTQYF. CDR3 DNA: TGTGCCAGTAGTGACAGGGGAGATACGCAGTATTTT.

V gene TRBV9 combines with J gene TRBJ2-1, with 14 bases identical to TRBD2. The germline CDR1 and CDR2 sequences are SGDLS and YYNGEE. The CDR3 spans 19 residues. V dropped 3 bases and J dropped 2; count of bases not matched to a gene: 10. The CDR3 loop reads CASSGGLAGEPGPYNEQFF. As DNA, the CDR3 is TGTGCCAGCAGCGGGGGACTAGCGGGAGAACCAGGCCCCTACAATGAGCAGTTCTTC.

The V and J genes are TRBV13 and TRBJ2-1, with 8 bases that match TRBD1. The CDR3 is made up of 17 amino acids. The J segment lost 1 base and the V segment lost 5 bases, leaving 10 bases of the junction unmatched. CDR1 PRHDT and CDR2 FYEKMQ come from the germline V gene (reference sequence). The CDR3 sequence: CASSGRQGQVSYNEQFF. CDR3 coding DNA: TGTGCCAGCAGCGGGAGACAGGGGCAAGTTTCCTACAATGAGCAGTTCTTC.

This sequence joins TRBV2 and TRBJ1-3; D possibly corresponds to TRBD1 (5 bases). The V end was cut by 7 bases, the J end by 8 bases, with 15 bases between. CDR1 and CDR2 from the germline V gene are SNHLY and FYNNEI. The CDR3 consists of 13 residues. For the CDR3, the DNA is TGTGCCAGCACGGGGGAGACGCCAGACACCATATATTTT. This gives the protein CASTGETPDTIYF. The variable domain in full, completed from reference TRBV2 and TRBJ1-3, reads EPEVTQTPSHQVTQMGQEVILRCVPISNHLYFYWYRQILGQKVEFLVSFYNNEISEKSEIFDDQFSVERPDGSNFTLKIRSTKLEDSAMYFCASTGETPDTIYFGEGSWLTVV.